These 14 T cell receptor beta chains came from one sample sequenced in a study of vaccination and CD4 T cells after COVID-19. Described treatment: roughly ten-day PBMC culture with coronavirus spike peptide pools or control peptides (ViraFEST assay). Cultured CD4+ T-cell DNA underwent Oncomine TCR Beta short-read sequencing. TCRdb re-analysed the PCR reads in MiXCR, keeping a single row per CDR3 protein. There are 9,500 to 15,000 distinct CDR3 sequences in the sample; 61% occur only once, and about 12% lies in the top ten. What these receptors recognize is not known. Sequencing was carried out using CD4+ T cells from blood, cultured in vitro. The receptor set was obtained from a human donor who had recovered from COVID-19.

This clonotype was detected a few times. The chain is built from TRBV7-2 and TRBJ2-1; 12 bases line up with TRBD2. CDR1 and CDR2 (germline): SGHTA, FQGNSA. The CDR3 contains 13 residues. The junction had 4 bases not matched to a gene; V was cut back by 8 bases and J by 8 bases. The CDR3 DNA is TGTGCCAGCCGACTAGCGGGAGCGCATGAGCAGTTCTTC. Translation: CASRLAGAHEQFF.

The rearrangement joins TRBV5-4 to TRBJ1-4; weak D call: TRBD1 (5 bases). This CDR3 comprises 12 residues. Germline-derived CDR1 and CDR2 are SGHNT and YYREEE (reference sequence). V dropped 1 base and J dropped 11 bases, with 9 bases sitting between them. In nucleotides, the CDR3 is TGTGCCAGCAGCTTGAATCAGGGTAAACTGTTTTTT. This gives the protein CASSLNQGKLFF.

This clonotype was recorded a few times. The chain links TRBV28 to TRBJ1-5; the D is unclear. The CDR3 spans 15 residues. V lost 5 bases to trimming and J lost 9 bases, with 20 bases between them. From germline, CDR1 is MDHEN and CDR2 SYDVKM. This CDR3 reads CASSQLGALIRPQHF. The CDR3 DNA reads TGTGCCAGCAGTCAACTTGGAGCCTTGATTCGGCCCCAGCATTTT.

The chain carries TRBV6-1 and TRBJ1-5; D uncertain. Trimming took off 0 bases at V and 3 bases at J, with 0 bases between the two ends. CDR1 MNHNS and CDR2 SASEGT come from the germline V gene. The CDR3 has 12 amino acids. The CDR3 DNA reads TGTGCCAGCAGTGAAGCCAATCAGCCCCAGCATTTT. Translating gives CASSEANQPQHF.

The chain couples TRBV20-1 to TRBJ2-3; TRBD1 might be the D (6 bases). The CDR3 extends over 13 amino acids. V was trimmed by 7 bases and J by 4 bases, leaving 15 bases between them. Germline CDR1 is DFQATT and CDR2 is SNEGSKA (reference sequence). The CDR3 sequence is CSVQGLRADTQYF. CDR3 coding DNA: TGCAGTGTACAGGGATTGCGTGCAGATACGCAGTATTTT.

There are a few counts of this clonotype. The V and J genes are TRBV28 and TRBJ1-2; TRBD1 matches at 8 bases. The CDR3 has 16 amino acids. J lost 2 bases, V lost 6 bases, and 11 bases had no gene match. The germline gives CDR1 MDHEN, CDR2 SYDVKM. CDR3 in DNA: TGTGCCAGCAGCCGGATGCAGGGGGCAGTAAACTATGGCTACACCTTC. Residues: CASSRMQGAVNYGYTF.

This clonotype was seen a few times. The chain combines TRBV5-1 with TRBJ2-3, with 7 bases that match TRBD1. The CDR3 runs 14 residues. The ends lost 7 bases at V and 1 base at J; junction bases unmatched: 6. Germline CDR1 and CDR2: SGHRS and YFSETQ. The CDR3 here is CASRRQGGTDTQYF. CDR3 DNA sequence: TGCGCCAGCCGGAGACAGGGCGGCACAGATACGCAGTATTTT.

J is TRBJ2-5 and V is TRBV6-1; a possible D gene is TRBD2 (6 bases). The germline V gene encodes CDR1 MNHNS and CDR2 SASEGT. The CDR3 is 14 amino acids. V was cut by 10 bases and J by 4 bases, with 19 bases left in between. The DNA for the CDR3 is TGTGCCATCGCGAGACTTGGGGGGAGAGAGACCCAGTACTTC. Amino acid sequence: CAIARLGGRETQYF.

The gene calls are TRBV7-2 and TRBJ2-3; perhaps D is TRBD1 or TRBD2 (6 bases each). CDR1 and CDR2 (germline): SGHTA, FQGNSA. Deletions cut 0 bases from V and 4 bases from J, with 17 bases between. The CDR3 sequence is 17 residues long. The CDR3, as DNA: TGTGCCAGCAGCTTAGCGCGTAGCGGAGAGGGGGCAGATACGCAGTATTTT. It codes for CASSLARSGEGADTQYF.

The J gene is TRBJ2-2, the V gene TRBV19, with D unclear. The V end lost 7 bases, the J end lost 0 bases, and 12 bases lay between the germline ends. CDR1 and CDR2 from the germline V gene are LNHDA and SQIVND (reference sequence). This CDR3 is built from 15 residues. The CDR3 nucleotides read TGTGCCAGTAAAGCGCTTGTGCCGAACACCGGGGAGCTGTTTTTT. It is translated as CASKALVPNTGELFF.

The gene calls are TRBV15 and TRBJ2-3, with D unclear. V was pared by 11 bases and J by 4 bases, with 7 bases between. Germline V gene data show CDR1 as LNHNV and CDR2 as YYDKDF (reference sequence). There are 10 residues in the CDR3. CDR3 nucleotide sequence: TGTGCCTCTAAGGCAGATACGCAGTATTTT. This codes for CASKADTQYF.

This chain uses TRBV3-1 with TRBJ1-1, with a possible D match to TRBD1 (5 bases). Germline assignment: CDR1 LGHDT and CDR2 YNNKEL (reference sequence). Trimming stripped 4 bases from V and 3 bases from J, with 9 bases between. The CDR3 totals 13 residues. CDR3 coding DNA: TGTGCCAGCAGCCTACCGGGGGACACTGAAGCTTTCTTT. It is translated as CASSLPGDTEAFF.

This sequence joins TRBV7-8 and TRBJ1-1; D is uncertain. V was cut by 1 base and J by 7 bases, with 4 bases left in between. The CDR3 runs to 11 residues. The germline CDR1 and CDR2 sequences are SGHVS and FQNEAQ. The CDR3 coding sequence is TGTGCCAGCAGCTTAGTGGATGAAGCTTTCTTT. Its protein is CASSLVDEAFF.

The V gene is TRBV6-2 or TRBV6-3, the J gene TRBJ2-4; no definite D call. V lost 6 bases and J 5 bases, leaving 14 bases between the germline ends. Germline V gene sequence: CDR1 MNHEY, CDR2 SVGEGT. This CDR3 contains 14 residues. CDR3 amino acids: CASSRGRPENIQYF. CDR3 in DNA: TGTGCCAGCAGCCGCGGACGGCCTGAAAACATTCAGTACTTC.